One and the same sample provided the 6 T cell receptor beta chains below, sequenced in a study of blood T cell repertoires in COVID-19 (dated by TCRdb to between 2020 and 2021). The library was produced with the immunoSEQ multiplex PCR assay. Not all clones reach the TCRdb copy of this immuneACCESS table, which keeps in-frame sequences only. Checked studies attribute under half of the gap to unresolved V genes and leave the rest unexplained. This sample has roughly 190,000 clones in its table, and 85% to 90% of those were observed once. Of the sample, roughly 7.3% is held by the ten largest clones. The sample taken for sequencing was peripheral blood. Every receptor here comes from a woman aged 80 or older in a cohort sampled during active or convalescent COVID-19.

The chain uses TRBV7-2 and TRBJ1-2; 9 nucleotides match TRBD1. Germline V gene sequence: CDR1 SGHTA, CDR2 FQGNSA. This CDR3 spans 17 amino acids. V was pared by 4 bases and J by 5 bases, with 14 bases of the junction left unmatched. The CDR3 loop is CASSSPIYRTGAYGYTF. The CDR3 DNA is TGTGCCAGCAGCTCCCCCATTTATCGGACAGGGGCTTATGGCTACACCTTC.

The chain is built from TRBV5-5 and TRBJ2-5, with 9 bases aligning to TRBD1. The trim removed 2 bases at V and 4 bases at J, leaving 6 bases unmatched. The CDR3 has 15 amino acids. Looked up from germline, CDR1 is SGHKS and CDR2 is YYEKEE (reference sequence). The CDR3 loop is CASSFLTGGSETQYF. The CDR3 region has the DNA TGTGCCAGCAGCTTCCTAACAGGGGGCTCAGAGACCCAGTACTTC.

The rearrangement links TRBV4-3 to TRBJ2-3; 8 nucleotides match TRBD1. The CDR3 covers 16 residues. Trimming at V came to 0 bases and at J to 4 bases, leaving 6 bases not matched to a gene. CDR1 and CDR2 from the germline V gene are LGHNA and YSLEER. CDR3 in DNA: TGCGCCAGCAGCCAAGATATCACAGGGGGAGCAGATACGCAGTATTTT. Encoded protein: CASSQDITGGADTQYF.

This chain links TRBV7-9 with TRBJ2-4, with 10 positions matching TRBD1. The CDR3 is 17 amino acids. Germline V gene sequence: CDR1 SEHNR, CDR2 FQNEAQ (reference sequence). V shed 5 bases, J shed 5 bases, and the junction held 12 bases outside the gene matches. For the CDR3, the DNA is TGTGCCAGCAGCCAACTTCTTGGGACAGGGGACGAAAACATTCAGTACTTC. This encodes CASSQLLGTGDENIQYF.

The rearrangement uses TRBV11-3 and TRBJ2-5; D remains ambiguous. CDR1 and CDR2 (germline): SGHNT, YENEEA. Trimming pared 5 bases from V and 4 bases from J, leaving 14 bases between. The CDR3 contains 14 residues. The CDR3 loop reads CASSPMASVETQYF. CDR3 nucleotide sequence: TGTGCCAGCAGCCCCATGGCCAGCGTAGAGACCCAGTACTTC.

The rearrangement uses TRBV4-3 and TRBJ1-2, with 8 bases matching TRBD1. The V segment lost 4 bases and the J segment 8 bases; nucleotides outside the gene matches: 6. The CDR3 length is 13 residues. Germline assignment: CDR1 LGHNA and CDR2 YSLEER. The CDR3: CASSPLGQGGYTF. Here the CDR3 DNA reads TGCGCCAGCAGCCCGTTAGGACAGGGAGGCTACACCTTC.